The clone carrying this T cell receptor beta chain was recorded once. Looked up from germline, CDR1 is SQVTM and CDR2 is ANQGSEA. V gave up 3 bases and J gave up 0 bases, with 6 bases separating them. CDR3 size: 12 residues. This sample is part of a study of radiation and T cells in renal cell carcinoma. The method was immunoSEQ multiplex PCR; TCRdb's version includes in-frame clones alone and lacks a portion of them. The data hold 100,000 to 150,000 clones, with around 85% observed a single time. Indicated time point: blood 2 weeks post-SBRT. Treatment given: 15 Gy SBRT to primary tumor, nephrectomy 4 weeks later. Radiation-treated patients gave blood at baseline, week 2 and week 4.

The sample was blood, taken from a patient whose treatment included radiotherapy and nephrectomy. The chain uses TRBV29-1 and TRBJ2-7; D remains ambiguous. The source of this sequence is a man over 45 with renal cell carcinoma. This CDR3 reads CSVEANSYEQYF. CDR3 DNA sequence: TGCAGCGTTGAGGCTAACTCCTACGAGCAGTACTTC.